Listed below are T cell receptor beta chains from one sample, sequenced in a study of T cell responses to AZD1222 COVID-19 vaccine. TCRdb's copy holds only in-frame clones and misses some; the assay was immunoSEQ multiplex PCR. Among about 150,000 clones listed, around nine tenths were seen once. Sequenced here: peripheral blood, sampled on day 0 of AZD1222 vaccination. The receptors derive from an adult in good health. Each CDR3 is given with its conserved first and last residue. The D gene is left open where the match is weak. Some rows mark clone size as missing; the rest say once, few, many or name a class of expanded clone.

TRBJ1-4 | . | . | TRBV6-1 | 15 | TGTGCCAGCAGTGAACCGGGACATATTAATGAAAAACTGTTTTTT | CASSEPGHINEKLFF
TRBJ2-2 | . | . | TRBV5-5 | 14 | TGTGCCAGCTCGACAGGGAGGGACACCGGGGAGCTGTTTTTT | CASSTGRDTGELFF
TRBJ2-3 | . | TRBD2 | TRBV11-1 | 15 | TGTGCCAGCAGCCCTGGACTAGCGGGCACAGATACGCAGTATTTT | CASSPGLAGTDTQYF
TRBJ2-3 | . | TRBD1 | TRBV18 | 16 | TGTGCCAGCTCACCAACTAGGGACAGGTCCGGAGATACGCAGTATTTT | CASSPTRDRSGDTQYF
TRBJ2-7 | . | . | TRBV4-1 | 18 | TGCGCCAGCAGCCAAGATAACCTAGCCCCATTGGGATCCGGCGAGCAGTACTTC | CASSQDNLAPLGSGEQYF
TRBJ1-2 | . | . | TRBV15 | 15 | TGTGCCACCAGCAGAGTTGCCGGGCCAATCTATGGCTACACCTTC | CATSRVAGPIYGYTF
TRBJ1-2 | once | . | TRBV2 | 11 | TGTGCCCAAACCGGATTTCATGGCTACACCTTC | CAQTGFHGYTF
TRBJ2-1 | once | . | TRBV9 | 16 | TGTGCCAGCAGCGTTACGGCACAGGGCTCCTACAATGAGCAGTTCTTC | CASSVTAQGSYNEQFF
TRBJ1-6 | . | . | TRBV5-4 | 14 | TGTGCCAGCAGCTTGCTCGAGAGTAATTCACCCCTCCACTTT | CASSLLESNSPLHF
TRBJ2-5 | . | . | TRBV15 | 14 | TGTGCCACCAGCTCCCAACAGATCCAAGAGACCCAGTACTTC | CATSSQQIQETQYF
TRBJ1-1 | . | TRBD1 | TRBV6-2/TRBV6-3 | 18 | TGTGCCAGCAGTTACCCCCCTGGGACAGGGGCGAAGAACACTGAAGCTTTCTTT | CASSYPPGTGAKNTEAFF
TRBJ1-1 | . | TRBD1 | TRBV30 | 13 | TGTGCCTGTCTGACAGGGGCGAACACTGAAGCTTTCTTT | CACLTGANTEAFF
TRBJ2-3 | . | . | TRBV13 | 17 | TGTGCCAGCAGCTCCTTTAAGGGGACGGACCTTACAGATACGCAGTATTTT | CASSSFKGTDLTDTQYF
TRBJ2-7 | . | . | TRBV15 | 14 | TGTGCCACCAGCAGTAACAGGGCAGACCCCGAGCAGTACTTC | CATSSNRADPEQYF
TRBJ2-7 | few | TRBD1 | TRBV3-1/TRBV3-2 | 14 | TGTGCCAGCAGCCCCAGCTCGGACAGGCGGGAGCAGTACTTC | CASSPSSDRREQYF
TRBJ2-3 | . | TRBD2 | TRBV24-1 | 17 | TGTGCCACCAGTGATTTGGGGAGCGGGAGTGTTACAGATACGCAGTATTTT | CATSDLGSGSVTDTQYF
TRBJ1-1 | . | TRBD1 | TRBV28 | 16 | TGTGCCAGCAGTTTATGGGGGACAGGGTCGCACACTGAAGCTTTCTTT | CASSLWGTGSHTEAFF
TRBJ1-2 | . | . | TRBV12-3/TRBV12-4 | 13 | TGTGCCAGCAGCTTGACGGGGGTAGCTGGCTACACCTTC | CASSLTGVAGYTF
TRBJ1-2 | . | . | TRBV4-3 | 19 | TGCGCCAGCAGGAAAAGAAGTATTGTACAGAGCACGACTAACTATGGCTACACCTTC | CASRKRSIVQSTTNYGYTF
TRBJ1-2 | . | TRBD1 | TRBV6-5 | 14 | TGTGCCAGCAGGTCCGGGACAGGGTTCTATGGCTACACCTTC | CASRSGTGFYGYTF
TRBJ1-6 | . | . | TRBV30 | 18 | TGTGCCTGGAGCAGACCGGGACGGACGACCTCCTATAATTCACCCCTCCACTTT | CAWSRPGRTTSYNSPLHF
TRBJ1-1 | . | TRBD1 | TRBV6-2/TRBV6-3 | 15 | TGTGCCAGCAGTTATAAAAGGGGGCTGAACACTGAAGCTTTCTTT | CASSYKRGLNTEAFF
TRBJ2-7 | . | . | TRBV21-1 | 14 | TGTGCCAGCAGCAGTGGGCAGGGGGCTTTCGAGCAGTACTTC | CASSSGQGAFEQYF
TRBJ2-2 | . | . | TRBV27 | 13 | TGTGCCAGCAGTCCCGGGGCCCGCGGGGAGCTGTTTTTT | CASSPGARGELFF
TRBJ2-3 | . | . | TRBV21-1 | 14 | TGTGCCAGCAGCAAGGGGGAGTCCACAGATACGCAGTATTTT | CASSKGESTDTQYF
TRBJ2-2 | . | TRBD1 | TRBV19 | 15 | TGTGCCAGTAGAAACAGACAGGGTATCACCGGGGAGCTGTTTTTT | CASRNRQGITGELFF